Each of the 5 T cell receptor beta chains below was sequenced from the same sample in a study of EBV T-cell therapy then PD-1 blockade in nasopharyngeal carcinoma. Time point given: 266 days after commencement of treatment, after nivolumab therapy. Treatment reported: AdE1-LMPpoly-expanded autologous EBV-specific T-cell therapy followed by anti-PD-1 nivolumab. Using immunoSEQ multiplex PCR, the repertoire was profiled, and TCRdb retains in-frame clones only, with some absent. The sample consists of about 20,000 clones, roughly 80% of them appearing once. Their antigen targets remain unknown. Material: CD8+ T cells from blood, obtained at approximately day 260 from a patient whose treatment included autologous EBV-specific T cells and nivolumab. The receptors originated from a man aged 40-49 years with nasopharyngeal carcinoma.

The chain couples TRBV7-9 to TRBJ1-5; D gene uncertain. V lost 1 base to trimming and J lost 3 bases, with 7 bases between them. The germline V gene encodes CDR1 SEHNR and CDR2 FQNEAQ (reference sequence). CDR3 size: 14 residues. In DNA form, the CDR3 reads TGTGCCAGCAGCTTAGACAGCCTCAATCAGCCCCAGCATTTT. It encodes CASSLDSLNQPQHF.

The chain carries TRBV29-1 and TRBJ2-5; D may be TRBD1 (5 bases). The CDR3 runs to 13 residues. Germline V CDR1 and CDR2: SQVTM, ANQGSEA. V was shortened by 1 base and J by 5 bases, with 11 bases between the two germline ends. CDR3 coding DNA: TGCAGCGTTGAAGTCTCGCCAGGGGAGACCCAGTACTTC. It is translated as CSVEVSPGETQYF. The variable domain in full, with the rest retrieved from reference TRBV29-1 and TRBJ2-5, is SAVISQKPSRDICQRGTSLTIQCQVDSQVTMMFWYRQQPGQSLTLIATANQGSEATYESGFVIDKFPISRPNLTFSTLTVSNMSPEDSSIYLCSVEVSPGETQYFGPGTRLLVL.

The genes are TRBV5-4 and TRBJ2-7, with 8 bases lining up with TRBD2. Germline CDR1 reads SGHNT; CDR2 reads YYREEE (reference sequence). The CDR3 spans 15 residues. V lost 3 bases and J lost 7; bases outside the gene matches: 12. CDR3 sequence: CASSSGDAGGGEQYF. The CDR3 DNA sequence: TGTGCCAGCAGCTCGGGGGACGCGGGGGGAGGGGAGCAGTACTTC.

This clone was recorded only once. The chain carries TRBV4-2 and TRBJ2-3, with 8 bases that match TRBD2. CDR3 length: 16 amino acids. After removal of 0 bases from V and 4 bases from J, the junction contained 6 bases not matched to a gene. Germline lookup yields CDR1 LGHNA and CDR2 YNFKEQ. The CDR3 DNA sequence: TGTGCCAGCAGCCAAGAAGGGGGGCGGGGGGCAGATACGCAGTATTTT. It translates to CASSQEGGRGADTQYF.

This clone was recorded only once. The chain has TRBV4-1 and TRBJ2-1; 9 bases match TRBD2. This CDR3 region has 15 residues. The germline gives CDR1 MGHRA, CDR2 YSYEKL. The V and J ends lost 2 bases and 5 bases, in that order; junction bases with no gene match: 4. CDR3 sequence (DNA): TGCGCCAGCAGCCAACGAAGCGGGGGGCACAATGAGCAGTTCTTC. It is translated as CASSQRSGGHNEQFF.